The entry that follows covers one TCR beta chain sequence. Original analysis: Quantification of nucleated cells was approximated via reference gene primer amplification. Measured with immunoSEQ multiplex PCR; TCRdb has only the in-frame clones, and not every one. Clonal size and the V and J genes are those of that table, whereas D and trimming came from the DNA. In the table there are 30,000 or so clones, roughly 93% of which are singletons. From germline, CDR1 is SGHTA and CDR2 FQGTGA. After removal of 2 bases from V and 6 bases from J, the junction contained 8 bases not matched to a gene. This CDR3 has 15 residues. The data were taken from a study of blood T cell repertoires in COVID-19. Study-wide background: Material from acute and convalescent COVID-19 was sourced from the United States, Italy and Spain. T cells, B-cell-depleted T cells, or PBMCs supplied cDNA or gDNA.

This rearrangement joins TRBV7-3 to TRBJ1-1, with TRBD1 identical over 8 bases. Sequenced: peripheral blood. The TCR sequence derives from a male donor with active COVID-19. In DNA form, the CDR3 reads TGTGCCAGCAGCTTACAGCCAGGGGGCTTGGCTGAAGCTTTCTTT. Translating gives CASSLQPGGLAEAFF. Using reference TRBV7-3 and TRBJ1-1 for the parts outside the CDR3, the full variable domain is GAGVSQTPSNKVTEKGKYVELRCDPISGHTALYWYRQSLGQGPEFLIYFQGTGAADDSGLPNDRFFAVRPEGSVSTLKIQRTERGDSAVYLCASSLQPGGLAEAFFGQGTRLTVV.